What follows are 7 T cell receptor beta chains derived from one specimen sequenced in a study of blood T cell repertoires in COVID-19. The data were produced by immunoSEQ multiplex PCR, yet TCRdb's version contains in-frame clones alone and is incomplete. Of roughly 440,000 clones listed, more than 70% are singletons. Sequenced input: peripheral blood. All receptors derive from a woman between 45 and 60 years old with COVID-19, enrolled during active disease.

The chain's CDR3 is CSDTGSSYNEQFF. The CDR3 DNA reads TGCAGCGACACAGGGAGCTCCTACAATGAGCAGTTCTTC. V is TRBV29-1 and J is TRBJ2-1; a weak D match, TRBD1 (6 bases). Trimming pared 7 bases from V and 0 bases from J, leaving 10 bases between. This CDR3 is built from 13 residues. CDR1 SQVTM and CDR2 ANQGSEA come from the germline V gene.

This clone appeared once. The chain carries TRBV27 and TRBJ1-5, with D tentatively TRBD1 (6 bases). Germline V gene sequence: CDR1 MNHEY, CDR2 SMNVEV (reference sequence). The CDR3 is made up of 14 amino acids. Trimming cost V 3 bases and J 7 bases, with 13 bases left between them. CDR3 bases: TGTGCCAGCAGTTTGGGGGGGGCTCGGCAGCCCCAGCATTTT. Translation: CASSLGGARQPQHF.

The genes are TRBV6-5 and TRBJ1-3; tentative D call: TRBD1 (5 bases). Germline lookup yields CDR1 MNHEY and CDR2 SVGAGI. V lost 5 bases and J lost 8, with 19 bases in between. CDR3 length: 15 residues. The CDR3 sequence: CASSRRASGGDTIYF. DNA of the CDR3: TGTGCCAGCAGTCGACGGGCCTCTGGAGGGGACACCATATATTTT.

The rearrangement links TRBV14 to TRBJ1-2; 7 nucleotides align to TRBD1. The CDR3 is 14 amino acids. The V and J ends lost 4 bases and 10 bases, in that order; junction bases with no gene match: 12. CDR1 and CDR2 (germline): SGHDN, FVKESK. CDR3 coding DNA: TGTGCCAGCAGCCCCACAGGGGTGGGTCCCCACTACACCTTC. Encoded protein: CASSPTGVGPHYTF.

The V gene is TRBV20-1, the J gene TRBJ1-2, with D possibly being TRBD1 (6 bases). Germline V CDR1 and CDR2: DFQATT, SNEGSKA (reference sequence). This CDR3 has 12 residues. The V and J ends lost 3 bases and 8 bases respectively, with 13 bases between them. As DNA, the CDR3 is TGCAGTGCTAGTACGACGGGGGGCGGCTACACCTTC. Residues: CSASTTGGGYTF.

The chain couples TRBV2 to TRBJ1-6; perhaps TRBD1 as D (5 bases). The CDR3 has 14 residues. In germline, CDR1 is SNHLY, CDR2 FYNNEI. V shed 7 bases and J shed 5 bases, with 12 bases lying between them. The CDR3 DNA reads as TGTGCCAGCAATAACAGGAGGGATAATTCACCCCTCCACTTT. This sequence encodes CASNNRRDNSPLHF.

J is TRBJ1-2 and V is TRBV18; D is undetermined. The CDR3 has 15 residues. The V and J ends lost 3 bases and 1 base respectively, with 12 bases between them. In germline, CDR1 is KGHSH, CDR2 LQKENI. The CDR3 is CASSPGYRVNYGYTF. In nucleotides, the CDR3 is TGTGCCAGCTCACCTGGGTATCGGGTTAACTATGGCTACACCTTC.